This T cell receptor beta chain appears in the sequencing data of a study of OX40 agonist ivuxolimab in advanced cancers. Study as a whole: Dose-escalation subjects each had hepatocellular carcinoma, melanoma, renal cell or head and neck cancer.

Study outcomes and limitations: Partial responders at 0.1-3.0 mg/kg had among the lowest clonal expansion.

Comment on this clone: What it binds is unknown.

Here immunoSEQ multiplex PCR was the method, and the copy in TCRdb shows in-frame clones only, minus some. There are about 80,000 clones in the sample; 70% to 90% occur only once, and roughly 1.9% lies in the top ten. Germline V CDR1 and CDR2: SNHLY, FYNNEI. This CDR3 is built from 15 residues. Trimming took 4 bases from V and 1 from J; bases not matched to a gene: 6. The source was CD4+ or CD8+ T cells sorted from blood, collected in a trial of the OX40 agonist ivuxolimab. This clonotype was obtained from an adult with an advanced solid tumor such as melanoma, head and neck, liver or kidney cancer. The gene calls are TRBV2 and TRBJ1-2; 7 bases are shared with TRBD1. CDR3 sequence: CASSVDRRLNYGYTF. The CDR3 DNA reads TGTGCCAGCAGTGTGGACAGGCGACTTAACTATGGCTACACCTTC.